What follows are 2 T cell receptor beta chains derived from one specimen sequenced in a study of blood T cell repertoires in COVID-19. The protocol was immunoSEQ multiplex PCR, while the TCRdb copy is restricted to in-frame clones and leaves out a portion. The table lists around 260,000 clones, around 84% of them singletons, with around 4% in the top ten. The material sequenced was peripheral blood. Receptors were obtained from a man in his fifties or sixties with acute or convalescent COVID-19.

CDR3 sequence (DNA): TGTGCCAGCTCACCCTCGCGGGTCCCAATCGCTGGAAACACCATATATTTT. This translates into CASSPSRVPIAGNTIYF. The chain employs TRBV18 and TRBJ1-3; no clear D gene. The CDR3 loop spans 17 amino acids. Germline values: CDR1 KGHSH, CDR2 LQKENI. Between the trimmed V and J ends, which lost 3 bases and 2 bases, there was a span of 17 bases.

This chain links TRBV19 with TRBJ1-4; D gene unclear. Germline V CDR1 and CDR2: LNHDA, SQIVND (reference sequence). The V and J ends lost 5 bases and 7 bases respectively, with 26 bases between them. This CDR3 region has 18 residues. The CDR3 nucleotides are TGTGCCAGTAGTGGGATGACCGGGATGACCGTCAAAGGTGAAAAACTGTTTTTT. It encodes CASSGMTGMTVKGEKLFF.